This T cell receptor (beta chain) was recorded in a study of blood T cell repertoires in COVID-19. This CDR3 has 13 residues. Germline assignment: CDR1 LGHDT and CDR2 YNNKEL (reference sequence). The ends lost 4 bases at V and 5 bases at J; junction bases unmatched: 2. In the original workflow: Reference gene primer amplification gave estimated nucleated cell counts. Sequenced by immunoSEQ multiplex PCR; TCRdb stores in-frame clones only, minus some. That table gives V, J and clone size, and the DNA gave D and trimming. The repertoire consists of hundreds of thousands of clones, with 75% to 85% occurring once and the leading ten covering 3.5% to 4.5%.

Sequenced sample: PBMCs or T cells enriched from blood (not recorded which). The receptor was derived from a man in his thirties or forties with acute COVID-19. The rearrangement links TRBV3-1 (or the pseudogene TRBV3-2) to TRBJ2-7; 10 nucleotides line up with TRBD1. The CDR3 nucleotides read TGTGCCAGCAGCCGGACAGGGGGTCACGAGCAGTACTTC. Translation gives CASSRTGGHEQYF.